The 9 T cell receptor beta chains presented below share a single source sample, sequenced in a study of CD8 T cells in Susac syndrome (dated by TCRdb to about 2019). The method behind the library was the immunoSEQ multiplex PCR assay. RNA was extracted using the RNeasy kit, and roughly 0.5 to 1 microgram was reverse transcribed with random hexamers. TCRdb cleaned the public reads at Q25 with fastp, built clones with MiXCR and kept in-frame beta chains. Under each unique CDR3 protein, matching rows form one entry showing the most common genes and DNA. Within this sample are about 85,000 distinct CDR3 sequences, with 85% to 95% of them counted one time only. 0.46% of the sample comes from the top ten. The sequenced material came from CD8+ T cells from PBMCs. The receptors here all came from a human donor with Susac syndrome.

Worth noting for this clonotype: The junction shows a germline mismatch at one end, possibly a read error. The chain joins TRBV7-9 to TRBJ2-2, with no clear D. The CDR3 extends over 11 amino acids. Germline CDR1 reads SEHNR; CDR2 reads FQNEAQ (reference sequence). CDR3 in amino acids: CTSSPPLELFF. The DNA for the CDR3 is TGTACCAGCAGCCCACCGCTGGAGCTGTTTTTT.

This chain joins TRBV7-6 and TRBJ2-1, with TRBD2 matching 7 bases. The trim removed 3 bases at V and 9 bases at J, leaving 11 bases unmatched. The germline CDR1 and CDR2 sequences are SGHVS and FNYEAQ. The CDR3 spans 15 residues. CDR3 sequence (DNA): TGTGCCAGCAGCTTCCTCGGGGGAGGGTGGGGTGAGCAGTTCTTC. Its translation: CASSFLGGGWGEQFF.

In this sample, this clonotype turned up once. V is TRBV20-1 and J is TRBJ2-5, with 7 positions matching TRBD1. Trimming cost V 8 bases and J 5 bases; bases outside gene matches: 17. This CDR3 spans 15 amino acids. CDR1 DFQATT and CDR2 SNEGSKA come from the germline V gene (reference sequence). CDR3 sequence: CSPYPRTGDSETQYF. In DNA form, the CDR3 reads TGCAGTCCGTACCCTCGTACAGGGGATTCGGAGACCCAGTACTTC.

The CDR3 here is CAWRTSTEQYF. CDR3 DNA sequence: TGTGCCTGGAGGACGTCAACCGAGCAGTACTTC. The chain carries TRBV30 and TRBJ2-7; D is unresolved. Germline CDR1 and CDR2: GTSNPN and SVGIG (reference sequence). V shed 3 bases and J shed 6 bases, with 9 bases lying between them. The CDR3 length is 11 residues.

The chain combines TRBV29-1 with TRBJ2-3; D unresolved. The length of the CDR3 is 13 residues. Germline V CDR1 and CDR2: SQVTM, ANQGSEA. V lost 3 bases and J lost 0, with 7 bases in between. The CDR3 DNA reads as TGCAGCGTTGACGGAGTAAGCACAGATACGCAGTATTTT. Protein product: CSVDGVSTDTQYF.

This chain links TRBV5-1 with TRBJ2-3; D perhaps matches TRBD1 (5 bases). The germline gives CDR1 SGHRS, CDR2 YFSETQ. The CDR3 runs to 15 residues. V lost 4 bases and J 5 bases, leaving 17 bases between the germline ends. As DNA, the CDR3 is TGCGCCAGCAGCGTGGACACGGACGTTCGAGATACGCAGTATTTT. Its protein product is CASSVDTDVRDTQYF.

This chain connects TRBV12-5 to TRBJ2-5; maybe TRBD2 (6 bases). Germline V gene data show CDR1 as LGHNT and CDR2 as FRNRAP. The CDR3 loop spans 15 amino acids. Trimming stripped 6 bases from V and 1 base from J, with 15 bases between. Here the CDR3 reads CASGPGLSPQETQYF. CDR3 nucleotide sequence: TGTGCTAGTGGCCCCGGACTATCCCCCCAAGAGACCCAGTACTTC.

This rearrangement joins TRBV3-1 to TRBJ2-7, with no clear D. Trimming took 4 bases from V and 0 from J, leaving 16 bases between them. The CDR3 totals 16 residues. Looked up from germline, CDR1 is LGHDT and CDR2 is YNNKEL (reference sequence). The CDR3 coding sequence is TGTGCCAGCAGCCCTCAAGGAAGCGAACTCTCCTACGAGCAGTACTTC. This sequence encodes CASSPQGSELSYEQYF.

V and J are TRBV27 and TRBJ2-7; tentative D call: TRBD2 (6 bases). The germline V and J ends were trimmed by 7 bases and 3 bases, with 13 bases remaining between them. In germline, CDR1 is MNHEY, CDR2 SMNVEV (reference sequence). CDR3 size: 13 residues. The CDR3 bases are TGTGCCAGCAAGGGACTGTCGGTCTACGAGCAGTACTTC. Its protein product is CASKGLSVYEQYF.